Below, one T cell receptor beta chain is given with its context. Its specificity is unknown. Treatment described: about 20 received Ad26.COV2.S at low or high dose, single or two shots; several received placebo; per-sample allocation not given. The investigators took samples on day 63 after the first vaccine or placebo injection. TCRdb's table, derived via immunoSEQ multiplex PCR, lists solely in-frame clones and lacks some. This table holds hundreds of thousands of clones, around 87% found once. These data come from a study of Ad26.COV2.S vaccination and SARS-CoV-2 variants. Overall study: Into the muscle, Ad26.COV2.S was dosed once or twice, 56 days apart. Study findings and constraints: Total T cell responses were possibly underestimated by TCR breadth and depth analyses.

CDR1 is LNHDA and CDR2 is SQIVND in the germline V gene (reference sequence). With 3 bases clipped from V and 8 bases from J, the junction kept 4 bases outside the gene matches. The CDR3 is made up of 15 amino acids. This receptor was taken from a person aged 18-60 years who received the Ad26.COV2.S COVID-19 vaccine or a placebo. This material consisted of peripheral blood, taken in a trial of Ad26.COV2.S vaccine versus placebo. The chain has TRBV19 and TRBJ1-4; TRBD1 agrees at 12 bases. CDR3 bases: TGTGCCAGTAGTATTCTCGGGACAGGGGGCGAAAAACTGTTTTTT. It is translated as CASSILGTGGEKLFF.